This T cell receptor (beta chain) originates from a study of identical twins (TCRdb year 2016). Notes on the research overall: The study deep-sequenced TCR alpha and beta repertoires from monozygotic twins, unrelated adults of various ages and cord blood to test whether fetal clonotypes persist. Replicate twin experiments were performed at different times using different library preparation protocols to rule out contamination.

The library was produced with 5' RACE. TCRdb lists the instrument as Illumina HiSeq 2000. A universal primer binding site was added through template switching, and the final cDNA carried a unique molecular identifier so that TCR cDNA molecules could be counted accurately. First-strand cDNA for TCR alpha and beta chains was synthesized from specific primers in the conserved constant-segment region. To control for contamination, every cDNA library carried two barcodes: a SMART-Mk sample barcode plus Illumina barcodes. Two successive PCR steps introduced TruSeq adapter sequences along with Illumina sample barcodes. The Illumina HiSeq platform was used with custom primers to sequence TCR alpha and beta cDNA libraries. Processing in the source paper ran as follows. Raw reads were processed with MiGEC to extract unique molecular identifiers, and MiXCR was used to determine CDR3 positions. For each individual, recombination models were inferred using an EM algorithm with the repgenHMM and IGoR tools. Shared clonotypes were analyzed with the tcR package in R, and sharing was normalized by the product of cloneset sizes. To study raw recombination without the effects of thymic and clonal selection, out-of-frame nonproductive sequences were analyzed. Clones were called with MiXCR by TCRdb after fastp trimmed the public reads at Q25, and only in-frame beta chains were retained. Records with the same CDR3 protein are collapsed into one entry carrying the most frequent genes and DNA. These V and J calls are TCRdb output, not the study's own analysis. Present in this sample are around 470,000 distinct CDR3 sequences, 14% of which were seen just once. 0.4% to 0.55% of the sample is held by the ten biggest clonotypes.

At the junction V is shortened by 7 bases and J by 1 base, with 10 bases in between. The germline V gene (reference sequence) provides CDR1 DFQATT and CDR2 SNEGSKA. The CDR3 runs 12 amino acids, cysteine and phenylalanine included. CDR3 DNA is the only sequence kept; it has 36 bases, read in frame from the first base. This clonotype was counted many times. What this receptor recognizes is not known. Base qualities are not recorded, but no much larger clone differs from it by a single base. The research as a whole found: Fewer insertions were carried by abundant cord blood beta clonotypes; a weaker similar trend was observed in young adult naive repertoires, while no such trend was observed in memory repertoires. A weaker excess of twin sharing was found in beta out-of-frame sequences because the signal-to-noise ratio was lowered by fewer shared sequences. Recombination models systematically underestimated out-of-frame TCR alpha sharing in monozygotic twins but agreed with sharing between unrelated individuals. Compared with coincidental sharing between unrelated individuals, out-of-frame TCR alpha sequences shared between twins had an excess of sequences with low generation probability. Zero-insertion analyses could be partly confounded by invariant T cells such as MAIT and iNKT, though diverse VJ usage argued against such confounding for most clonotypes. Because the same donors could not be followed over many years, the conclusions relied on cross-sectional statistical analysis.

Only healthy Caucasian donors were included. The twin cohort comprised three pairs of female monozygotic twins, all aged roughly 18 to 29 years. CD4+ and CD8+ T cell populations were isolated with positive isolation kits from Invitrogen. The data were also submitted as part of a second study, on yellow fever vaccine responses in identical twins. The second source states: The authors reported that the T cell response to vaccination in identical twins appeared partly convergent and partly personalized. The study precisely tracked vaccine-responding T cell clones in identical twins.

The V and J segments used are TRBV20-1 and TRBJ2-5, with a weak D call of TRBD2 (5 bases match). Sequenced sample: CD4+ T cells sorted from blood. This receptor was obtained from a woman aged 18-30 years in good health. The CDR3 here reads CSVERGQETQYF. The nucleotide sequence reads TGCAGTGTCGAACGGGGCCAAGAGACCCAGTACTTC.